The clone carrying this T cell receptor (beta chain) came up many times. Antigen: not known. One end of the junction varies from germline; a read error may be responsible. The sample originates from a study of identical twins. Study outcomes and limitations: Excess sharing by twins proved weaker in beta out-of-frame sequences.

From germline, CDR1 is MNHNS and CDR2 SASEGT. This CDR3 spans 12 amino acids. TCRdb re-derived calls from the 5' RACE reads in MiXCR, one entry per CDR3 protein. The repertoire has about 690,000 distinct CDR3 sequences, 5.5% to 6.5% of them found once; the top ten carry 1.5% to 2%. The genes are TRBV6-1 and TRBJ2-1; D not resolved. The sequenced sample consisted of naive T cells sorted from blood. The clonotype comes from a man between 18 and 29 years old in good health. The CDR3 loop reads CASREAYNEQFF. The DNA of the CDR3 is TGTGCCAGCAGGGAAGCCTACAATGAGCAGTTCTTC.